This T cell receptor beta chain stems from a study of early stage breast cancer tumors. Study-wide results and limits: Compared with adjacent normal breast tissue, tumors showed around 2.7-fold greater T cell density and higher clonality.

Sequencing used immunoSEQ multiplex PCR; TCRdb keeps in-frame clones, though not all of them. The sample consists of 55,000 to 70,000 clones, more than 70% of them appearing once. This clone was recorded once. Its antigen is currently unknown. This CDR3 has 14 amino acids. V lost 3 bases and J lost 2, with 11 bases in between. The germline V gene has CDR1 SGHAT and CDR2 FQDESV (reference sequence). The sequenced material came from blood. The sequence came from a person in their 40s with breast cancer. The genes are TRBV11-1 and TRBJ2-7; D not certain. In DNA, the CDR3 is TGTGCCAGCAGCTTTAGTGCGAAACCCTACGAGCAGTACTTC. This sequence encodes CASSFSAKPYEQYF.